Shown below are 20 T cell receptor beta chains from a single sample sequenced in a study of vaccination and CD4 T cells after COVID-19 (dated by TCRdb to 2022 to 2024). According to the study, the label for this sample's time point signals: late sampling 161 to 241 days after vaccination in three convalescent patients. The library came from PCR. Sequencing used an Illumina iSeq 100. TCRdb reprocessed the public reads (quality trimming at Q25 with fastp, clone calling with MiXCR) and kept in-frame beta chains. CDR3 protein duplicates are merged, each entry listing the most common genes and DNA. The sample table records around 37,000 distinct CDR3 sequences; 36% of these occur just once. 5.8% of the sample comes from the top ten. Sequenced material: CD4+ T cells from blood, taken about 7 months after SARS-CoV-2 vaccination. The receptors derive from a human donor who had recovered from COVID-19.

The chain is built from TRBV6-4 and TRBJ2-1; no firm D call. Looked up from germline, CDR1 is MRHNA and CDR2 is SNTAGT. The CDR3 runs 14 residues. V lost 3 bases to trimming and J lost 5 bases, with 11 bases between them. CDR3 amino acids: CASSEGQENNEQFF. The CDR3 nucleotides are TGTGCCAGCAGTGAAGGGCAGGAAAACAATGAGCAGTTCTTC.

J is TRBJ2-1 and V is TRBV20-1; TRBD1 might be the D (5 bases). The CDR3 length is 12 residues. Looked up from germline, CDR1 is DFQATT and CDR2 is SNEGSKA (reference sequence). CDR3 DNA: TGCAGACCCCAGCTTGGGGCCAATGAGCAGTTCTTC. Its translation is CRPQLGANEQFF.

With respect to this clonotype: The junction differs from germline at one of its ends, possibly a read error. The CDR3 sequence: CSAFKMTGGSNSNQPRHF. CDR3 DNA: TGCAGTGCCTTCAAAATGACAGGGGGGAGTAATAGCAATCAGCCCCGGCATTTT. The gene calls are TRBV20-1 and TRBJ1-5; 9 bases agree with TRBD1. The CDR3 is made up of 18 amino acids. The germline gives CDR1 DFQATT, CDR2 SNEGSKA (reference sequence).

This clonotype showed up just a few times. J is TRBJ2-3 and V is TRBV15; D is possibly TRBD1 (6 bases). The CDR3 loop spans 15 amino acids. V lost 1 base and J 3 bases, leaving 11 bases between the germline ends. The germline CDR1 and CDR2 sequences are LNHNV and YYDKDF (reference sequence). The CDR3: CATSRVDRGTDTQYF. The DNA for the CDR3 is TGTGCCACCAGCAGAGTGGATAGGGGGACAGATACGCAGTATTTT. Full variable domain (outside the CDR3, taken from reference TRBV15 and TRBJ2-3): DAMVIQNPRYQVTQFGKPVTLSCSQTLNHNVMYWYQQKSSQAPKLLFHYYDKDFNNEADTPDNFQSRRPNTSFCFLDIRSPGLGDTAMYLCATSRVDRGTDTQYFGPGTRLTVL.

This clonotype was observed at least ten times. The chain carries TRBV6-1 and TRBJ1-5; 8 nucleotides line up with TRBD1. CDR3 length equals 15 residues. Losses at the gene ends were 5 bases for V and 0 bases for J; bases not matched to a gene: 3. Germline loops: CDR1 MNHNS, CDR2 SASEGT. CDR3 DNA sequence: TGTGCCAGCAGTACAGGGGGTTATAGCAATCAGCCCCAGCATTTT. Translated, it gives CASSTGGYSNQPQHF.

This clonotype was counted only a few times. The CDR3 nucleotides are TGCAGTGCTAGTCCATTAGGGGCGGGAGGAAGCACAGATACGCAGTATTTT. This sequence encodes CSASPLGAGGSTDTQYF. This chain links TRBV20-1 with TRBJ2-3, with 8 bases that match TRBD2. The CDR3 is 17 amino acids. From germline, CDR1 is DFQATT and CDR2 SNEGSKA (reference sequence). V lost 3 bases to trimming and J lost 0 bases; unmatched junction nucleotides: 11.

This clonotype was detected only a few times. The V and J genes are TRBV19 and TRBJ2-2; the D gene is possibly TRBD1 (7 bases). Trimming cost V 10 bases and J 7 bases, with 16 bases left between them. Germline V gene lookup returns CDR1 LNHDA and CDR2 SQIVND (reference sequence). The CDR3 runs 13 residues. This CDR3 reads CATYRGGGGELFF. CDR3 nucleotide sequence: TGTGCCACCTACAGGGGAGGAGGCGGGGAGCTGTTTTTT.

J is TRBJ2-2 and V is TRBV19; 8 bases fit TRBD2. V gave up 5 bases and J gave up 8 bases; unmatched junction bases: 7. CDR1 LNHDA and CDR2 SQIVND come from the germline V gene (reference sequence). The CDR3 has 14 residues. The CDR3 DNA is TGTGCCAGTAGTTTCGGGAGGGCTGGTGGGGAGCTGTTTTTT. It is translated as CASSFGRAGGELFF.

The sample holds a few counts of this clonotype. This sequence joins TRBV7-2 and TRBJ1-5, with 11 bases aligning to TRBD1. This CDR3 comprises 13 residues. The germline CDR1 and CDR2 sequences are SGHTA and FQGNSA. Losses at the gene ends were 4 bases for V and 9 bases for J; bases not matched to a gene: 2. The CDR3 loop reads CASSWDRGSPQHF. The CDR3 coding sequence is TGTGCCAGCAGCTGGGACAGGGGGTCGCCCCAGCATTTT.

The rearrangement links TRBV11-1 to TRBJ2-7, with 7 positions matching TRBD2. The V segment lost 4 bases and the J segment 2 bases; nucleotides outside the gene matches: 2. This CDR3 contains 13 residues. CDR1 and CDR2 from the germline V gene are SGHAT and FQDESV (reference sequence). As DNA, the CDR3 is TGTGCCAGCAGCTGGGGGGGAGCCTACGAGCAGTACTTC. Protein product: CASSWGGAYEQYF.

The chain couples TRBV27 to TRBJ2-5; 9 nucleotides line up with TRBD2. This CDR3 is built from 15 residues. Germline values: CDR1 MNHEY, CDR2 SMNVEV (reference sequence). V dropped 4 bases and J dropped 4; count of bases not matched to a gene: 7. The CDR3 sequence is CASSWGSGSGETQYF. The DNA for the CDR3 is TGTGCCAGCAGTTGGGGTAGCGGGAGTGGAGAGACCCAGTACTTC.

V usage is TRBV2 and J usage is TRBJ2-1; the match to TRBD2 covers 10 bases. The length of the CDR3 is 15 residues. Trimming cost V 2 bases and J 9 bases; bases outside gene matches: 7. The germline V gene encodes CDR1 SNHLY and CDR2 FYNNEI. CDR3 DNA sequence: TGTGCCAGCAGTGAATGGTCTAGCGGGAGAGTTGAGCAGTTCTTC. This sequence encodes CASSEWSSGRVEQFF.

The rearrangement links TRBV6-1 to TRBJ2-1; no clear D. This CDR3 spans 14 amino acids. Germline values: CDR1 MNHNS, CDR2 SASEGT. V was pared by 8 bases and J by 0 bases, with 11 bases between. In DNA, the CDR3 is TGTGCCAGCTCAGACCCGAGCTCCTACAATGAGCAGTTCTTC. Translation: CASSDPSSYNEQFF.

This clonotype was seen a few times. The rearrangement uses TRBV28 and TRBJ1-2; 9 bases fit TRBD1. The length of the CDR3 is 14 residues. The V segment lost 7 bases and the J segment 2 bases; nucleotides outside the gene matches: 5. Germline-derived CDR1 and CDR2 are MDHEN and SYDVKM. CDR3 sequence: CASNDGQGNYGYTF. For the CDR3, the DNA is TGTGCCAGCAACGACGGACAGGGGAACTATGGCTACACCTTC.

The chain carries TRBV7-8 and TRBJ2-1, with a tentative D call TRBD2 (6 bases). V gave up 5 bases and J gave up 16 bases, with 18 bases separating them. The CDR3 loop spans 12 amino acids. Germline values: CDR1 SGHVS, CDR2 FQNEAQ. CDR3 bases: TGTGCCAGCAGCCCTCCGGGACTTAACTCTTTCTTC. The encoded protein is CASSPPGLNSFF. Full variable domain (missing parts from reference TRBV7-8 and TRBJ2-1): GAGVSQSPRYKVAKRGQDVALRCDPISGHVSLFWYQQALGQGPEFLTYFQNEAQLDKSGLPSDRFFAERPEGSVSTLKIQRTQQEDSAVYLCASSPPGLNSFFGPGTRLTVL.

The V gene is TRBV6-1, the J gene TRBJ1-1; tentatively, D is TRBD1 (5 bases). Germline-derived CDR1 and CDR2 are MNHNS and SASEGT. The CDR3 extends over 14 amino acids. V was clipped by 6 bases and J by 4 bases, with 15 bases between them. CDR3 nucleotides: TGTGCCAGCAGCCTACGTCGGGGCATCACTGAAGCTTTCTTT. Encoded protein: CASSLRRGITEAFF.

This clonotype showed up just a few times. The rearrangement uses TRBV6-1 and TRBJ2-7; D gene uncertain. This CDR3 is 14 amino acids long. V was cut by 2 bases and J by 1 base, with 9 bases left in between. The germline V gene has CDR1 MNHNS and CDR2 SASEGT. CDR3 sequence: CASSERMISYEQYF. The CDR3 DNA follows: TGTGCCAGCAGTGAAAGGATGATTTCCTACGAGCAGTACTTC.

CDR3 loop: CASSFSAGMGTGELFF. In nucleotides, the CDR3 is TGTGCCAGCAGCTTCTCGGCGGGAATGGGCACCGGGGAGCTGTTTTTT. The J gene is TRBJ2-2, the V gene TRBV7-2; D perhaps matches TRBD2 (6 bases). CDR1 SGHTA and CDR2 FQGNSA come from the germline V gene. Trimming pared 3 bases from V and 4 bases from J, leaving 15 bases between. This CDR3 region has 16 residues.

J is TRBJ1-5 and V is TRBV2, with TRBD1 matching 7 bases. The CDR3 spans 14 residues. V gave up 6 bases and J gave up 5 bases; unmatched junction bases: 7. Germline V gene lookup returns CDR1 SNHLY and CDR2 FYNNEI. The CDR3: CASRDRQGYQPQHF. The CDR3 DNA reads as TGTGCCAGCAGAGATAGACAGGGATATCAGCCCCAGCATTTT.

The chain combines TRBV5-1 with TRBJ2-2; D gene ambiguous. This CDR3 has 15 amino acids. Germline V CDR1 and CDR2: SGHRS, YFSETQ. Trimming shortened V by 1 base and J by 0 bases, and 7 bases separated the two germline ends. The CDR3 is CASSLSTANTGELFF. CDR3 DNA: TGCGCCAGCAGCTTGAGCACAGCGAACACCGGGGAGCTGTTTTTT.